This TCR beta chain was recorded in a study of Ad26.COV2.S vaccination and SARS-CoV-2 variants. Overall study context: The authors gave Ad26.COV2.S intramuscularly, either once or twice 56 days apart. Study-wide points: Spike-specific TCR breadth ran higher among vaccine recipients than placebo recipients. Total responses of T cells may have been underestimated by the analyses of TCR breadth and depth.

Profiled with immunoSEQ multiplex PCR; TCRdb holds only in-frame clones, not every one. The table records approximately 410,000 clones, over 75% of them present only once. This clone has just one count. Its antigen remains unknown. Specified treatment: approximately 18 received Ad26.COV2.S at low or high dose, single or two shots; 5 received placebo; per-sample allocation not given. Following the first vaccine or placebo injection, samples were taken on day 63. The clonotype was recovered from a person aged 18-60 years who received the Ad26.COV2.S COVID-19 vaccine or a placebo. Sequenced here: peripheral blood, sampled in a trial of Ad26.COV2.S vaccine versus placebo.

The CDR3 region has the DNA TGTGCCAGCACCCCTCGAGGGGGGGGCTCCTACAATGAGCAGTTCTTC. Its protein product is CASTPRGGGSYNEQFF. The rearrangement links TRBV6-2 or TRBV6-3 to TRBJ2-1; weak D call: TRBD2 (7 bases). The V gene lost 7 bases and the J gene lost 0 bases, with 16 bases spanning the gap. The CDR3 runs 16 residues. Germline V gene data show CDR1 as MNHEY and CDR2 as SVGEGT.